Listed here is a single T cell receptor beta chain. Measured with immunoSEQ multiplex PCR; TCRdb has only the in-frame clones, and not every one. The top ten hold approximately 15% of the sample, which has over 150,000 clones, 94% seen once. The data are from a study of control samples from healthy donors and cancer patients. Germline CDR1 reads MNHEY; CDR2 reads SMNVEV (reference sequence). Losses at the gene ends were 11 bases for V and 6 bases for J; bases not matched to a gene: 17. The CDR3 runs 17 residues. The genes are TRBV27 and TRBJ2-2, with TRBD1 identical over 11 bases. This receptor was obtained from a man aged 60 to 75 with colorectal cancer. Sequencing used PBMCs. The CDR3 is CAPPLGQGARKPGELFF. CDR3 DNA: TGTGCCCCCCCCTTAGGACAGGGGGCGAGGAAACCCGGGGAGCTGTTTTTT.